This record covers a single TCR beta chain. Authors' methods: The assay estimated nucleated cells by amplifying reference gene primers. Method: immunoSEQ multiplex PCR; TCRdb's copy keeps in-frame clones and lacks some. V, J and clone size reflect that table, while D and trimming were determined from the DNA. Among a few hundred thousand clones, approximately 89% were seen once, and the ten largest hold 1% to 1.5%. Participant-reported clinical history was the basis for cohort assignment. This sample was taken from a study of blood T cell repertoires in COVID-19. Study at large: The samples span acute and convalescent COVID-19 from the United States, Italy and Spain. PBMCs, B-cell-depleted T cells, or T cells were the source of the cDNA or gDNA that made up the material.

The sequenced sample consisted of PBMCs or T cells enriched from blood (not recorded which). The clonotype was recovered from a woman aged 40 to 49 with acute COVID-19.

This chain's CDR3 is CATSEPVAGGDNEQFF. CDR3 bases: TGTGCCACCAGTGAACCTGTAGCGGGAGGCGACAATGAGCAGTTCTTC. V is TRBV24-1 and J is TRBJ2-1, with TRBD2 identical over 10 bases. CDR3 length equals 16 residues. V shed 4 bases and J 5 bases; nucleotides not matched to a gene: 7. Germline CDR1 reads KGHDR; CDR2 reads SFDVKD.